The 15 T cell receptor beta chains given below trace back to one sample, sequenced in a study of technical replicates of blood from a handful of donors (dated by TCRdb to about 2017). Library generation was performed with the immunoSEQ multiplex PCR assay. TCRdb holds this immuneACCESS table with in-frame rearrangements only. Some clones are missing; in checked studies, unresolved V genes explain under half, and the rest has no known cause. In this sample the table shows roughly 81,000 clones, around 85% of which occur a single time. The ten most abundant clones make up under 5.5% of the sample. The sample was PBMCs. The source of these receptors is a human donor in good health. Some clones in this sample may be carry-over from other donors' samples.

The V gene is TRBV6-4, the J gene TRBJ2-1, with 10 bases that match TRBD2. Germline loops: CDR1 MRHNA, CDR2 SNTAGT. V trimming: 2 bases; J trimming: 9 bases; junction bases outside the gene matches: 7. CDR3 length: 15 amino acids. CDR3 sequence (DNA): TGTGCCAGCAGTGACAGCGGGGGGGCCTTTAGTGAGCAGTTCTTC. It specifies CASSDSGGAFSEQFF.

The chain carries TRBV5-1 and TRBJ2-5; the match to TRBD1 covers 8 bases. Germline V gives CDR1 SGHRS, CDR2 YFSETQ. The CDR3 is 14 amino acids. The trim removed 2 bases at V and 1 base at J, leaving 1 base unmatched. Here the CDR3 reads CASSFTGGQETQYF. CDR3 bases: TGCGCCAGCAGCTTTACAGGGGGCCAAGAGACCCAGTACTTC.

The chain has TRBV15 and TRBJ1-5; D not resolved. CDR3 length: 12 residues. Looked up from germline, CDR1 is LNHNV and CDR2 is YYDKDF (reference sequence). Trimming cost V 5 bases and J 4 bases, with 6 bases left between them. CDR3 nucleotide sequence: TGTGCCACCAGCGCGAGTAATCAGCCCCAGCATTTT. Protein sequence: CATSASNQPQHF.

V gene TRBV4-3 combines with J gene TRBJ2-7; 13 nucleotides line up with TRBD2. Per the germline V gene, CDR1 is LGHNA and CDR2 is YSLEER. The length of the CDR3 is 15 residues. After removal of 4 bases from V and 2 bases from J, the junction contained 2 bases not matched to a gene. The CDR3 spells CASSPGLAGTYEQYF. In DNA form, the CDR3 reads TGCGCCAGCAGCCCGGGACTAGCGGGAACCTACGAGCAGTACTTC.

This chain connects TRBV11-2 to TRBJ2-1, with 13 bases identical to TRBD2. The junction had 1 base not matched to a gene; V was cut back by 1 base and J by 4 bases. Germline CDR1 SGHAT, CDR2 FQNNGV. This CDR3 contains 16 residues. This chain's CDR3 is CASSLAGLAGYNEQFF. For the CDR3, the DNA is TGTGCCAGCAGCTTAGCGGGACTAGCGGGATACAATGAGCAGTTCTTC.

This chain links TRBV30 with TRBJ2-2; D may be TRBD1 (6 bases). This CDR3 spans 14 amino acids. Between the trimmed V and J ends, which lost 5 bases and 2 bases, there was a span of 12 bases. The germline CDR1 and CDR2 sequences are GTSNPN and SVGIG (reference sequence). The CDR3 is CAWLNRDNTGELFF. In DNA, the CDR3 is TGTGCCTGGCTGAACAGGGATAACACCGGGGAGCTGTTTTTT.

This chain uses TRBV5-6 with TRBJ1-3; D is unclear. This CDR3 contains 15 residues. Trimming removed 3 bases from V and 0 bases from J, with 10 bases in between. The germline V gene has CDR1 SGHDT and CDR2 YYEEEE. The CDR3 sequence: CASSSLWASGNTIYF. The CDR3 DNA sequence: TGTGCCAGCAGCTCCCTCTGGGCCTCTGGAAACACCATATATTTT.

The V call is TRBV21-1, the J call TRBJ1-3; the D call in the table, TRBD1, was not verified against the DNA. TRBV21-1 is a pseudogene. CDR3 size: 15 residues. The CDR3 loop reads CASSDGQASGNTIYF. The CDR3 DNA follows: TGTGCCAGCAGCGACGGACAAGCCTCTGGAAACACCATATATTTT.

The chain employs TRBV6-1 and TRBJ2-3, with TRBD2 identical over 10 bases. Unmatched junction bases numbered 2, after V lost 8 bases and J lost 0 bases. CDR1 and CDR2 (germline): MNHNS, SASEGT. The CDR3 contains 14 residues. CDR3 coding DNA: TGTGCCAGCGCGACTAGCGGGAGCACAGATACGCAGTATTTT. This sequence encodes CASATSGSTDTQYF.

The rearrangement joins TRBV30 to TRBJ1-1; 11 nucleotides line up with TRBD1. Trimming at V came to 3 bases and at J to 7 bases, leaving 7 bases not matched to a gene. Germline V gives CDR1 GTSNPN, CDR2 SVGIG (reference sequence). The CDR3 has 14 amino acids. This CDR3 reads CAWRQLGQGDEAFF. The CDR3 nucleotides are TGTGCCTGGAGACAATTGGGACAGGGGGATGAAGCTTTCTTT.

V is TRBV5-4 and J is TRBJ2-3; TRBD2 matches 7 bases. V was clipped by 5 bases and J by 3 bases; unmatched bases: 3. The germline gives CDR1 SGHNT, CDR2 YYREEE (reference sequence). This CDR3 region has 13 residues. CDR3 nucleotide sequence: TGTGCCAGCAGTCTGGGGGGGACAGATACGCAGTATTTT. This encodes CASSLGGTDTQYF. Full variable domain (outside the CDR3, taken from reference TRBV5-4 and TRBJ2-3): ETGVTQSPTHLIKTRGQQVTLRCSSQSGHNTVSWYQQALGQGPQFIFQYYREEENGRGNFPPRFSGLQFPNYSSELNVNALELDDSALYLCASSLGGTDTQYFGPGTRLTVL.

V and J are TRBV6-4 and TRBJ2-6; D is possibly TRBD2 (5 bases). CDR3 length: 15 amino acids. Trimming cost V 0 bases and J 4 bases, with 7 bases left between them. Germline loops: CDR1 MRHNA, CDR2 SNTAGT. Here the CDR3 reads CASSDSGSGANVLTF. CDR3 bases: TGTGCCAGCAGTGACTCGGGGAGCGGGGCCAACGTCCTGACTTTC.

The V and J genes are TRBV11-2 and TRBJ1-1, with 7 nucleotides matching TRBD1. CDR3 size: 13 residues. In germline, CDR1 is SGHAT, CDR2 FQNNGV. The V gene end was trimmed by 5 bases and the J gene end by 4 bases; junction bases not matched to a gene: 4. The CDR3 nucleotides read TGTGCCAGCAGCCCTACAGGGGTCACTGAAGCTTTCTTT. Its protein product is CASSPTGVTEAFF.

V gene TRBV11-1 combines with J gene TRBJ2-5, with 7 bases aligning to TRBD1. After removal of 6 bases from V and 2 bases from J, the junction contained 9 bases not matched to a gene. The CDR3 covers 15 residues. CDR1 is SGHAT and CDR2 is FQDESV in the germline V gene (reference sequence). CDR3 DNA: TGTGCCAGCAGTAAGGGTACAGGGGCACAAGAGACCCAGTACTTC. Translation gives CASSKGTGAQETQYF.

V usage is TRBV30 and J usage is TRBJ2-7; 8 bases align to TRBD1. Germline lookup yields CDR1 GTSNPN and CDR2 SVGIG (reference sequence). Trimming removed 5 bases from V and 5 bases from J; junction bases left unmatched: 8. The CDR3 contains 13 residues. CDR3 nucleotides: TGTGCCTGGGGTACTGGACAGGGTCACGAGCAGTACTTC. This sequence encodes CAWGTGQGHEQYF.